One sample yielded the 9 T cell receptor beta chains listed below, sequenced in a study of cytomegalovirus exposure and HLA in healthy donors. Produced via immunoSEQ multiplex PCR; TCRdb's table is partial and in-frame only. The table shows approximately 220,000 clones, with around 90% occurring only once. Sequenced: PBMCs. These receptor sequences come from a young woman in good health and CMV-seronegative.

Regarding this clone: The junction departs from the called germline gene at one end, perhaps through a read error. The CDR3 loop reads CASSLAGVNNEQFF. The CDR3 coding sequence is TGTGCCAGCAGCCTAGCGGGCGTCAACAATGAGCAGTTCTTC. The chain carries TRBV7-6 and TRBJ2-1; 8 nucleotides agree with TRBD2. The CDR3 length is 14 residues. Germline V gene lookup returns CDR1 SGHVS and CDR2 FNYEAQ.

This clone appeared once. The chain uses TRBV7-3 and TRBJ1-1, with a weak D call TRBD1 (6 bases). Trimming pared 5 bases from V and 1 base from J, leaving 11 bases between. This CDR3 has 14 amino acids. CDR1 SGHTA and CDR2 FQGTGA come from the germline V gene. The CDR3 loop is CASSLTGRNTEAFF. The CDR3, as DNA: TGTGCCAGCAGCCTTACAGGGAGGAACACTGAAGCTTTCTTT.

V usage is TRBV6-5 and J usage is TRBJ1-4; 7 bases are shared with TRBD1. The V segment lost 6 bases and the J segment 0 bases; nucleotides outside the gene matches: 4. There are 15 residues in the CDR3. The V gene's germline CDR1 is MNHEY and CDR2 SVGAGI. CDR3 amino acids: CASSRRGATNEKLFF. CDR3 bases: TGTGCCAGCAGCCGCAGGGGGGCAACTAATGAAAAACTGTTTTTT.

The chain has TRBV5-1 and TRBJ2-5, with D unresolved. The CDR3 is made up of 11 amino acids. Per the germline V gene, CDR1 is SGHRS and CDR2 is YFSETQ. V was shortened by 4 bases and J by 4 bases, with 5 bases between the two germline ends. Here the CDR3 reads CASSHRETQYF. The CDR3 bases are TGCGCCAGCAGCCATAGAGAGACCCAGTACTTC.

This chain uses TRBV15 with TRBJ2-5, with 9 bases identical to TRBD2. The CDR3 sequence is 17 residues long. From germline, CDR1 is LNHNV and CDR2 YYDKDF (reference sequence). The V and J ends lost 1 base and 1 base, in that order; junction bases with no gene match: 7. As DNA, the CDR3 is TGTGCCACCAGCAGAGGAGGGCTAGCGGGAACCCAAGAGACCCAGTACTTC. Translated, it gives CATSRGGLAGTQETQYF. Full variable domain (remainder filled in from reference TRBV15 and TRBJ2-5): DAMVIQNPRYQVTQFGKPVTLSCSQTLNHNVMYWYQQKSSQAPKLLFHYYDKDFNNEADTPDNFQSRRPNTSFCFLDIRSPGLGDTAMYLCATSRGGLAGTQETQYFGPGTRLLVL.

V and J are TRBV5-1 and TRBJ2-1, with a possible D match to TRBD1 (6 bases). Germline loops: CDR1 SGHRS, CDR2 YFSETQ. The CDR3 sequence is 14 residues long. The V gene lost 6 bases and the J gene lost 3 bases, with 13 bases spanning the gap. CDR3 residues: CASIKGDFYNEQFF. CDR3 in DNA: TGCGCCAGCATAAAGGGGGATTTCTACAATGAGCAGTTCTTC. The full variable domain, in which reference TRBV5-1 and TRBJ2-1 provide the parts outside the CDR3, is KAGVTQTPRYLIKTRGQQVTLSCSPISGHRSVSWYQQTPGQGLQFLFEYFSETQRNKGNFPGRFSGRQFSNSRSEMNVSTLELGDSALYLCASIKGDFYNEQFFGPGTRLTVL.

The chain joins TRBV28 to TRBJ1-2, with TRBD1 matching 7 bases. V was clipped by 2 bases and J by 0 bases; unmatched bases: 3. CDR3 length: 15 amino acids. The germline V gene encodes CDR1 MDHEN and CDR2 SYDVKM. As DNA, the CDR3 is TGTGCCAGCAGTTTAGCGGGACAGACTAACTATGGCTACACCTTC. This translates into CASSLAGQTNYGYTF.

V usage is TRBV28 and J usage is TRBJ2-3; a weak D match, TRBD2 (5 bases). Trimming left V 7 bases short and J 4 bases short, with 21 bases between. Germline CDR1 reads MDHEN; CDR2 reads SYDVKM. CDR3 length equals 16 residues. CDR3 coding DNA: TGTGCCAGCAAACCTGCTAGCACCTCCCCCCCAGATACGCAGTATTTT. Translation gives CASKPASTSPPDTQYF.

This chain connects TRBV6-1 to TRBJ2-3; 9 nucleotides align to TRBD2. V was clipped by 3 bases and J by 0 bases; unmatched bases: 4. The CDR3 sequence is 16 residues long. CDR1 and CDR2 (germline): MNHNS, SASEGT. CDR3 sequence: CASSEAAGGSTDTQYF. CDR3 DNA sequence: TGTGCCAGCAGTGAGGCAGCGGGAGGTAGCACAGATACGCAGTATTTT.